This TCR beta chain was identified in a study of blood T cell repertoires in COVID-19. About the study: From the United States, Italy and Spain came samples of acute and convalescent COVID-19.

Germline CDR1 is SGDLS and CDR2 is YYNGEE. The ends lost 0 bases at V and 1 base at J; junction bases unmatched: 5. This CDR3 comprises 17 residues. Only in-frame clones appear in the TCRdb table, and some are missing; sequencing was by immunoSEQ multiplex PCR. The table lists roughly 130,000 clones, approximately 81% of them singletons, with roughly an eighth in the top ten. The origin of this receptor is a woman aged 25 to 45 who had recovered from COVID-19. The chain joins TRBV9 to TRBJ2-5, with 11 bases fitting TRBD2. Sequenced input: peripheral blood. CDR3 nucleotides: TGTGCCAGCAGCGTAGCCCCCCTAGCGGGGGGCCAAGAGACCCAGTACTTC. Translated, it gives CASSVAPLAGGQETQYF.